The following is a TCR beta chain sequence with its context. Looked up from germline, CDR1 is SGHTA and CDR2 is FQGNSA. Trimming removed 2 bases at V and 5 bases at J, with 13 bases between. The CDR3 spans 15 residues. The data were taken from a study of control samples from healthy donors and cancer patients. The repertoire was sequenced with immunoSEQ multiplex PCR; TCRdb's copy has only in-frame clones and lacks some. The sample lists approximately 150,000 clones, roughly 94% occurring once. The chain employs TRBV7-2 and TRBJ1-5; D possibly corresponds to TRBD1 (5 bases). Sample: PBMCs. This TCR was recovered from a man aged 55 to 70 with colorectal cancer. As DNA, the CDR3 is TGTGCCAGCAGCTTAAGTTGGAGGGGCGATCAGCCCCAGCATTTT. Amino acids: CASSLSWRGDQPQHF. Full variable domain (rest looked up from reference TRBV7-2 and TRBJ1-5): GAGVSQSPSNKVTEKGKDVELRCDPISGHTALYWYRQSLGQGLEFLIYFQGNSAPDKSGLPSDRFSAERTGGSVSTLTIQRTQQEDSAVYLCASSLSWRGDQPQHFGDGTRLSIL.